This T cell receptor beta chain originates from a study of T cell repertoires in cytomegalovirus infection (dated by TCRdb to between 2018 and 2021). In the study overall: Donor HLA type was relevant to the analysis, as public TCR beta signatures indicated carriage of CMV infection together with the matching HLA type.

As to this clonotype: Its antigen target is currently unknown. The input lacks base qualities; no much larger clone sits a single base away.

Trimmed from V: 3 bases; trimmed from J: 1 base; junction bases lacking a gene match: 4. The CDR3 runs 15 residues from the cysteine to the phenylalanine. The only DNA kept is the CDR3, 45 bases in frame from the first base. The germline V gene provides CDR1 KGHSH and CDR2 LQKENI. TCRdb shows the sequencer as Illumina HiSeq 1500. In TCRdb, the public reads were trimmed at Q25 with fastp and aligned with MiXCR, with productive beta chains retained. Rows matching on CDR3 protein sequence are summarized as one entry with the most common DNA and genes. The sample has over 85,000 distinct CDR3 sequences on record, 16% of them singletons. Of the sample, roughly 8% falls within the top ten clones. What the research found in general, with its limitations: The ex vivo response was dominated by HLA-C-restricted CMV-specific TCR beta clonotypes, which also provided the single most frequent clonotype in two of eight donors. In both this cohort and an independent cohort of 352 donors, the cumulative frequency of public TCR beta family members distinguished carriers of CMV infection plus the relevant HLA type.

In this chain, TRBV18 is recombined with TRBJ2-5; TRBD1 fits 8 bases in the junction. The clonotype comes from a human donor in good health (CMV status not recorded). Some clones in this sample may be carry-over from other donors' samples. The sample taken for sequencing was PBMCs. The CDR3 here reads CASSPQDRAQETQYF. The DNA sequence reads TGTGCCAGCTCACCTCAGGACAGGGCCCAAGAGACCCAGTACTTC.